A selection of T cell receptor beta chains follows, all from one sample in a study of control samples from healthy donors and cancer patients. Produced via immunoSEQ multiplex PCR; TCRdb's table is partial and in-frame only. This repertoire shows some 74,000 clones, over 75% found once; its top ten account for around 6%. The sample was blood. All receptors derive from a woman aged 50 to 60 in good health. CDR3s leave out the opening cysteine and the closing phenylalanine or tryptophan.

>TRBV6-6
ASSPRAPTEAF
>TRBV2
ASSEQGAAAF
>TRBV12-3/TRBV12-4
ASSSGTEEL
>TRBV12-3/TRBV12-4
ASSELMIETQY
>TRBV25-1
ASSESWTGSPLH
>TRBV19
ASSQDRVATPLH
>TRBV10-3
AISERDSGYTIY
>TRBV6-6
ASSAGRFGNTIY
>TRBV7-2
ASSLFGTHSTDTQY
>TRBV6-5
ASSYLSGTGGQF
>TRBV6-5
ASSYSLTGDGYT
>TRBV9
ASSQSVTGELF
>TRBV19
ASSVNSNQPQH
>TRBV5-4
ASTPGPDGNIQY
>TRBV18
ASSPMANTEAF
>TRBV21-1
EEGAPHSPLH
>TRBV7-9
ASSLGPTGYT
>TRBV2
ASSAYKGQGSTEAF
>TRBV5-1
ASSLVGGQGPSGYT
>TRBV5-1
ASSFGGSGGYLTDTQY
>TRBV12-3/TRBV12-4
ASSLAGFYGYT
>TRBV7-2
ASSNRPTGVWNEQF
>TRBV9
ASSPRRGRTHLDRSSGNTIY
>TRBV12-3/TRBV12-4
ASSLQGIYGYT
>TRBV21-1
ASSLGQRHIYGYT
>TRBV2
ASSLDRYQETQY
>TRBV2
ASSEWGEYEQY
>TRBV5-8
ASETGIHGYT
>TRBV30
AWSPGGANQPQH
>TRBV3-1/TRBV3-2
ASSRRTDTQY
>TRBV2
ASSEDIGTRFPLYSNQPQH
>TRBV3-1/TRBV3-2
ASSQDLTGNPYGYT
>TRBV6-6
ASSSQGLVAKNIQY